This TCR beta chain emerged from a study of blood T cell repertoires in COVID-19. Assay: immunoSEQ multiplex PCR; the TCRdb copy retains only in-frame clones and omits some. The sample records 150,000 or so clones, roughly 90% being singletons. Germline V gives CDR1 SGHTA, CDR2 FQGNSA. The CDR3 contains 13 residues. With 5 bases removed from V and 2 bases from J, the gap between germline ends came to 9 bases. Sequenced input: PBMCs or T cells enriched from blood (not recorded which). The source is a woman aged 45 to 65 who had recovered from COVID-19. The chain employs TRBV7-2 and TRBJ2-5; the D gene is possibly TRBD2 (5 bases). The CDR3 DNA sequence: TGTGCCAGCAGCACCGGGATTCAAGAGACCCAGTACTTC. Translating gives CASSTGIQETQYF.